The rows below give T cell receptor beta chains drawn from one sample of a study of glioma-infiltrating T cells. TCRdb reprocessed the multiplex PCR reads with MiXCR, giving one entry per CDR3 protein. The sample consists of about 130,000 distinct CDR3 sequences, about 25% of them appearing once. Sequencing was done on a sample of glioma tissue, nonneoplastic brain tissue, or PBMCs (not recorded which). The receptor source for this set is a human donor with low-grade glioma or glioblastoma, undergoing nonglioma brain surgery, or in good health (not recorded which). Both conserved end residues are trimmed from each CDR3.

CDR3 length	V gene	J gene	CDR3 protein
10	TRBV7-7	TRBJ2-1	ASSAGTPEQF
15	TRBV6-6	TRBJ2-1	ASSYPGQGSSYNEQF
15	TRBV10-2	TRBJ1-3	ASSRPGTESSGNTIY
11	TRBV27	TRBJ2-1	ASSLRYPPFPF
12	TRBV12-3/TRBV12-4	TRBJ1-1	ASSLDLQSTEAF
13	TRBV6-1	TRBJ1-2	ASSERAWGDYGYT
15	TRBV20-1	TRBJ1-1	SARPLNSPGQGAEAF
11	TRBV27	TRBJ1-1	ASRWELNTEAF
14	TRBV7-6	TRBJ1-1	ASSFGLSGGVTEAF
12	TRBV27	TRBJ1-6	ASSFWRTNSPLH
11	TRBV7-9	TRBJ2-5	ASSLSLQETQC
13	TRBV7-9	TRBJ2-3	ASSGTVTSTDTQY
12	TRBV20-1	TRBJ1-1	SALLGQQNTEAF
13	TRBV2	TRBJ2-3	ASSLQGVGTDTQY
11	TRBV7-2	TRBJ1-1	ASSPEWNTEAF
11	TRBV28	TRBJ2-5	ASSFVGSETQY
14	TRBV28	TRBJ1-5	ASSPVWDRRNQPQH
10	TRBV11-2	TRBJ2-5	ASSRGFQTQY
11	TRBV28	TRBJ1-2	ASNGGSGYGYT
13	TRBV6-5	TRBJ1-1	ASSYSRDVNTGAF
14	TRBV3-1	TRBJ1-5	ASSQEAGSNHQPQH
10	TRBV6-2/TRBV6-3	TRBJ1-2	ASSYWGDGYT
14	TRBV3-1	TRBJ1-5	ASSQGTGTGEQPQH
12	TRBV4-1	TRBJ1-3	ASSPPGIRNTIY
15	TRBV24-1	TRBJ2-5	ATSERYSDRRQETQY